This T cell receptor (beta chain) was documented in a study of T cells of healthy individuals. This clonotype showed up many times. TCRdb passed the 5' RACE reads through MiXCR, listing each CDR3 protein once. The sample gives some 69,000 distinct CDR3 sequences, roughly 16% of which show up once; around 4.5% is in the top ten. CDR1 is SGHNT, CDR2 YYREEE, per germline (reference sequence). Losses at the gene ends were 4 bases for V and 0 bases for J; bases not matched to a gene: 11. The CDR3 totals 19 residues. The sequence was collected from a human donor in good health. The chain uses TRBV5-4 and TRBJ2-7; 15 bases line up with TRBD2. In DNA, the CDR3 is TGTGCCAGCAGCCGCCCGACTGGGACTAGCGGGAGGTCCTCCTACGAGCAGTACTTC. This translates into CASSRPTGTSGRSSYEQYF. Full variable domain (remainder filled in from reference TRBV5-4 and TRBJ2-7): ETGVTQSPTHLIKTRGQQVTLRCSSQSGHNTVSWYQQALGQGPQFIFQYYREEENGRGNFPPRFSGLQFPNYSSELNVNALELDDSALYLCASSRPTGTSGRSSYEQYFGPGTRLTVT.